These 17 T cell receptor beta chains share one sample of origin, sequenced in a study of T cell responses to AZD1222 COVID-19 vaccine. Produced via immunoSEQ multiplex PCR; TCRdb's table is partial and in-frame only. Among roughly 180,000 clones listed, roughly 93% were seen once. The specimen was peripheral blood, collected 28 days after the second dose of the MenACWY control vaccine. All receptors derive from an adult who received the MenACWY meningococcal vaccine as a control.

The chain carries TRBV7-6 and TRBJ1-1; TRBD1 matches at 10 bases. Germline V gives CDR1 SGHVS, CDR2 FNYEAQ. V lost 5 bases and J lost 5; bases outside the gene matches: 8. The CDR3 consists of 15 residues. CDR3 protein: CASSPMTGGRTEAFF. The CDR3 bases are TGTGCCAGCAGCCCAATGACAGGGGGCCGGACTGAAGCTTTCTTT.

The gene calls are TRBV9 and TRBJ2-7, with TRBD1 as a possible D gene (6 bases). Germline values: CDR1 SGDLS, CDR2 YYNGEE. V lost 1 base and J lost 3, with 14 bases in between. The CDR3 spans 15 residues. The DNA for the CDR3 is TGTGCCAGCAGCGTACAGGGGAGCAAAATCTACGAGCAGTACTTC. Its protein product is CASSVQGSKIYEQYF.

This chain links TRBV5-4 with TRBJ1-4; tentative D call: TRBD1 (6 bases). Trimming took off 6 bases at V and 4 bases at J, with 13 bases between the two ends. Germline CDR1 is SGHNT and CDR2 is YYREEE (reference sequence). The CDR3 length is 14 residues. The CDR3 spells CASTPDRNNEKLFF. As DNA, the CDR3 is TGTGCCAGCACCCCCGACAGGAATAATGAAAAACTGTTTTTT. Drawing the rest from reference TRBV5-4 and TRBJ1-4, the complete variable domain is ETGVTQSPTHLIKTRGQQVTLRCSSQSGHNTVSWYQQALGQGPQFIFQYYREEENGRGNFPPRFSGLQFPNYSSELNVNALELDDSALYLCASTPDRNNEKLFFGSGTQLSVL.

CDR3 coding DNA: TGCGCCAGCAGCCAAGGCCAGAACAGGGGATGGACTGAAGCTTTCTTT. Encoded protein: CASSQGQNRGWTEAFF. V and J are TRBV4-1 and TRBJ1-1, with 7 bases lining up with TRBD1. CDR1 is MGHRA, CDR2 YSYEKL, per germline. This CDR3 is built from 16 residues. V was pared by 1 base and J by 5 bases, with 10 bases of the junction left unmatched.

J is TRBJ1-4 and V is TRBV19, with a tentative D call TRBD1 (5 bases). Germline-derived CDR1 and CDR2 are LNHDA and SQIVND (reference sequence). The CDR3 extends over 15 amino acids. V was shortened by 1 base and J by 8 bases, with 14 bases between the two germline ends. The CDR3 spells CASSIAGGAGEKLFF. The CDR3 DNA is TGTGCCAGTAGTATAGCCGGAGGGGCCGGGGAAAAACTGTTTTTT.

The gene calls are TRBV28 and TRBJ2-7, with 9 bases matching TRBD1. The trim removed 6 bases at V and 2 bases at J, leaving 8 bases unmatched. Per the germline V gene, CDR1 is MDHEN and CDR2 is SYDVKM. The CDR3 spans 15 residues. This CDR3 is CASRPRTGAPYEQYF. CDR3 nucleotide sequence: TGTGCCAGCAGGCCCCGGACAGGGGCTCCCTACGAGCAGTACTTC. The full variable domain, completed using reference TRBV28 and TRBJ2-7, is DVKVTQSSRYLVKRTGEKVFLECVQDMDHENMFWYRQDPGLGLRLIYFSYDVKMKEKGDIPEGYSVSREKKERFSLILESASTNQTSMYLCASRPRTGAPYEQYFGPGTRLTVT.

The chain has TRBV2 and TRBJ2-3; 10 positions match TRBD1. Looked up from germline, CDR1 is SNHLY and CDR2 is FYNNEI. The length of the CDR3 is 15 residues. Trimming at V came to 6 bases and at J to 6 bases, leaving 9 bases not matched to a gene. The CDR3 protein is CASSHGQGEVDTQYF. The DNA of the CDR3 is TGTGCCAGCAGCCATGGACAGGGGGAGGTGGATACGCAGTATTTT.

The chain couples TRBV28 to TRBJ2-1; D might be TRBD1 or TRBD2, each matching 5 bases. The CDR3 sequence is 18 residues long. Trimming took 0 bases from V and 1 from J, leaving 16 bases between them. Germline V gene sequence: CDR1 MDHEN, CDR2 SYDVKM. CDR3 protein: CASSLWSGGGRSYNEQFF. The CDR3 DNA follows: TGTGCCAGCAGTTTATGGAGCGGTGGGGGAAGGTCCTACAATGAGCAGTTCTTC.

The rearrangement joins TRBV6-6 to TRBJ1-2, with TRBD1 identical over 7 bases. The CDR3 sequence is 14 residues long. Germline assignment: CDR1 MNHNY and CDR2 SVGAGI (reference sequence). Trimming at V came to 5 bases and at J to 5 bases, leaving 8 bases not matched to a gene. The CDR3 DNA reads as TGTGCCAGCAGTCAGCCGGGACAGCTGTATGGCTACACCTTC. This translates into CASSQPGQLYGYTF.

The rearrangement joins TRBV12-3 or TRBV12-4 to TRBJ1-4, with D tentatively TRBD1 (6 bases). This CDR3 comprises 13 residues. The V gene lost 1 base and the J gene lost 8 bases, with 8 bases spanning the gap. Here the CDR3 DNA reads TGTGCCAGCAGTTTAGGGGGGGCAGAAAAACTGTTTTTT. Residues: CASSLGGAEKLFF.

CDR3 DNA sequence: TGTGCTAGTATTCCCTCCTCTGGAAACACCATATATTTT. It encodes CASIPSSGNTIYF. V gene TRBV12-5 combines with J gene TRBJ1-3; the D is unclear. The V gene lost 8 bases and the J gene lost 0 bases, with 8 bases spanning the gap. The V gene's germline CDR1 is LGHNT and CDR2 FRNRAP. The CDR3 is made up of 13 amino acids.

The rearrangement uses TRBV4-1 and TRBJ1-2, with 7 bases aligning to TRBD1. This CDR3 has 14 amino acids. CDR1 is MGHRA, CDR2 YSYEKL, per germline. V shed 1 base, J shed 8 bases, and the junction held 7 bases outside the gene matches. DNA for the CDR3: TGCGCCAGCAGCCAAGTCAGAATAGGGGGCGGCTACACCTTC. The encoded protein is CASSQVRIGGGYTF.

The chain couples TRBV3-1 (or the pseudogene TRBV3-2) to TRBJ1-2, with a possible D match to TRBD1 (5 bases). This CDR3 spans 15 amino acids. Trimming pared 4 bases from V and 4 bases from J, leaving 16 bases between. Germline lookup yields CDR1 LGHDT and CDR2 YNNKEL (reference sequence). The CDR3 sequence: CASSPGTRWGYGYTF. CDR3 DNA sequence: TGTGCCAGCAGCCCCGGGACCCGGTGGGGCTATGGCTACACCTTC.

The chain recombines TRBV3-1 (or the pseudogene TRBV3-2) with TRBJ2-1; D is unclear. Trimming removed 0 bases from V and 0 bases from J, with 15 bases in between. CDR3 size: 18 residues. Germline V gene lookup returns CDR1 LGHDT and CDR2 YNNKEL (reference sequence). The CDR3 region is CASSQDAPWLSSYNEQFF. The CDR3 DNA is TGTGCCAGCAGCCAAGATGCACCCTGGCTTAGCTCCTACAATGAGCAGTTCTTC.

The chain recombines TRBV5-1 with TRBJ1-4, with 7 bases identical to TRBD1. J lost 5 bases, V lost 3 bases, and 10 bases had no gene match. The V gene's germline CDR1 is SGHRS and CDR2 YFSETQ. The CDR3 length is 16 residues. CDR3 sequence: CASSSLTGQSNEKLFF. The CDR3 DNA reads as TGCGCCAGCAGCTCGCTTACGGGACAGTCCAATGAAAAACTGTTTTTT.

The chain links TRBV12-3 or TRBV12-4 to TRBJ1-2; a possible D gene is TRBD1 (5 bases). The CDR3 is 13 residues long. Trimming stripped 4 bases from V and 4 bases from J, with 10 bases between. The chain's CDR3 is CASSSGGIYGYTF. For the CDR3, the DNA is TGTGCCAGCAGTTCCGGGGGAATCTATGGCTACACCTTC.

This chain joins TRBV3-1 (or the pseudogene TRBV3-2) and TRBJ1-1, with D perhaps TRBD1 (6 bases). CDR3 length: 13 residues. CDR1 and CDR2 from the germline V gene are LGHDT and YNNKEL (reference sequence). Trimming pared 5 bases from V and 3 bases from J, leaving 10 bases between. The CDR3 region is CASSSNRDTEAFF. CDR3 coding DNA: TGTGCCAGCAGCTCGAACAGGGACACTGAAGCTTTCTTT.